Shown below are 13 T cell receptor beta chains from a single sample sequenced in a study of blood T cell repertoires in COVID-19 (dated by TCRdb to the early 2020s). Library prep was done by the immunoSEQ multiplex PCR assay. TCRdb holds this immuneACCESS table with in-frame rearrangements only. Some clones are missing; in checked studies, unresolved V genes explain under half, and the rest has no known cause. For this sample there are 150,000 to 200,000 clones; less than 90% appear just once. Jointly, the top ten make up 4% of the sample. The material sequenced was peripheral blood. These receptors originate from a woman aged 65 to 85 with acute or convalescent COVID-19.

The V and J genes are TRBV6-6 and TRBJ1-2; D not resolved. The V end was cut by 5 bases, the J end by 4 bases, with 17 bases between. The germline CDR1 and CDR2 sequences are MNHNY and SVGAGI (reference sequence). This CDR3 region has 15 residues. The CDR3 loop reads CASSPTGPEGYGYTF. Written as DNA, the CDR3 is TGTGCCAGCAGTCCCACGGGCCCTGAGGGCTATGGCTACACCTTC.

This clone was recorded only once. The rearrangement links TRBV4-3 to TRBJ2-7; D is perhaps TRBD2 (7 bases). This CDR3 has 14 amino acids. The V gene lost 0 bases and the J gene lost 6 bases, with 12 bases spanning the gap. Per germline, CDR1 LGHNA and CDR2 YSLEER. CDR3 protein: CASSQDGGLGEQYF. The CDR3 coding sequence is TGCGCCAGCAGCCAAGACGGGGGGCTGGGCGAGCAGTACTTC.

The chain combines TRBV10-2 with TRBJ2-3; TRBD2 matches at 9 bases. This CDR3 is 15 amino acids long. From germline, CDR1 is WSHSY and CDR2 SAAADI. J was trimmed by 6 bases and V by 8 bases; bases with no gene match: 12. This CDR3 reads CASGGTLAGVDTQYF. The CDR3 bases are TGCGCCAGCGGGGGGACTTTAGCGGGGGTTGATACGCAGTATTTT.

The gene calls are TRBV28 and TRBJ2-7; 7 bases are shared with TRBD1. The CDR3 extends over 14 amino acids. Germline V lookup: CDR1 MDHEN, CDR2 SYDVKM. Trimming at V came to 6 bases and at J to 3 bases, leaving 8 bases not matched to a gene. In nucleotides, the CDR3 is TGTGCCAGCAGCACAGGGGCTCTGGACTACGAGCAGTACTTC. Its translation: CASSTGALDYEQYF.

This chain links TRBV6-2 or TRBV6-3 with TRBJ2-5, with D uncertain. V lost 3 bases to trimming and J lost 5 bases, with 19 bases between them. The CDR3 loop spans 16 amino acids. Germline lookup yields CDR1 MNHEY and CDR2 SVGEGT. In DNA form, the CDR3 reads TGTGCCAGCAGTTATGGATATGACATGGGCTGGGAGACCCAGTACTTC. Translation gives CASSYGYDMGWETQYF.

J is TRBJ2-5 and V is TRBV9, with TRBD2 identical over 8 bases. V shed 3 bases and J 4 bases; nucleotides not matched to a gene: 5. The CDR3 consists of 14 residues. Germline lookup yields CDR1 SGDLS and CDR2 YYNGEE. The CDR3, as DNA: TGTGCCAGCAGCGGGTACGGGACTAGAGAGACCCAGTACTTC. Protein sequence: CASSGYGTRETQYF.

The chain links TRBV27 to TRBJ2-1, with 7 bases matching TRBD2. With V trimmed by 0 bases and J by 8 bases, 10 bases remained unmatched. The CDR3 has 16 residues. The germline V gene encodes CDR1 MNHEY and CDR2 SMNVEV (reference sequence). CDR3 bases: TGTGCCAGCAGTTTATCAGGCGGGAGTGTGTTCTATGAGCAGTTCTTC. Its translation: CASSLSGGSVFYEQFF.

V gene TRBV19 combines with J gene TRBJ1-5, with unresolved D. The germline V gene has CDR1 LNHDA and CDR2 SQIVND (reference sequence). V gave up 6 bases and J gave up 6 bases, with 18 bases separating them. This CDR3 spans 15 amino acids. The CDR3 sequence: CASSHFQGRGQPQHF. The CDR3 bases are TGTGCCAGTAGCCACTTTCAAGGTAGAGGTCAGCCCCAGCATTTT.

The chain joins TRBV19 to TRBJ2-1; 14 nucleotides match TRBD2. Germline V lookup: CDR1 LNHDA, CDR2 SQIVND (reference sequence). The CDR3 length is 17 residues. Losses at the gene ends were 0 bases for V and 12 bases for J; bases not matched to a gene: 10. The CDR3 DNA reads as TGTGCCAGTAGTATAGATCCGCGACTAGCGGGAGGGCCGGGGCAGTTCTTC. Its protein product is CASSIDPRLAGGPGQFF.

The V gene is TRBV28, the J gene TRBJ1-1; D unresolved. Per the germline V gene, CDR1 is MDHEN and CDR2 is SYDVKM. The germline V and J ends were trimmed by 3 bases and 6 bases, with 8 bases remaining between them. The CDR3 length is 12 residues. CDR3 nucleotide sequence: TGTGCCAGCAGTTTCGGGGTGGCTGAAGCTTTCTTT. Its protein is CASSFGVAEAFF.

The chain uses TRBV30 and TRBJ2-7; tentative D call: TRBD2 (5 bases). This CDR3 contains 14 residues. The germline V gene encodes CDR1 GTSNPN and CDR2 SVGIG (reference sequence). V lost 3 bases, J lost 5 bases, and 17 bases lay in between. The CDR3 region is CAWRVFGGGHEQYF. As DNA, the CDR3 is TGTGCCTGGAGGGTTTTCGGCGGAGGCCACGAGCAGTACTTC.

The genes are TRBV28 and TRBJ1-3; D is uncertain. The V end lost 6 bases, the J end lost 2 bases, and 14 bases lay between the germline ends. CDR1 and CDR2 (germline): MDHEN, SYDVKM. CDR3 size: 15 residues. The CDR3 DNA reads TGTGCCAGCAGGCCCCGGGTGATCGCTGGAAACACCATATATTTT. It encodes CASRPRVIAGNTIYF.

The V gene is TRBV18, the J gene TRBJ2-3; D remains unclear. CDR1 is KGHSH and CDR2 is LQKENI in the germline V gene. Between the trimmed V and J ends, which lost 3 bases and 2 bases, there was a span of 21 bases. The CDR3 spans 18 residues. The CDR3 nucleotides read TGTGCCAGCTCACCGTGGCAGGAAAATTCCCCCCACACAGATACGCAGTATTTT. It specifies CASSPWQENSPHTDTQYF.